The clone carrying this T cell receptor (beta chain) was counted many times. No antigen is known for it. The CDR3 is 12 amino acids. Germline V gives CDR1 MNHNY, CDR2 SVGAGI (reference sequence). Losses at the gene ends were 1 base for V and 8 bases for J; bases not matched to a gene: 1. This specimen comes from a study of T cell repertoires in cytomegalovirus infection. Study-level background: In public TCR beta signatures, there were indications of both CMV infection and matching HLA type. Findings of the study overall: There were carriers of CMV plus the relevant HLA, and cumulative public TCR beta family frequency identified them.

TCRdb ran MiXCR on the reads and lists one entry per CDR3 protein. The table has 250,000 to 300,000 distinct CDR3 sequences, over 15% seen once; the top ten hold over 40%. The sample comprised CD8+ T cells from PBMCs. The chain couples TRBV6-6 to TRBJ1-1; the match to TRBD1 covers 7 bases. This sequence originates from a human donor in good health (CMV status not recorded). Some clones in this sample may be carry-over from other donors' samples. CDR3 nucleotide sequence: TGTGCCAGCAGTTACTTGGACAGGGAAGCTTTCTTT. Its translation is CASSYLDREAFF.